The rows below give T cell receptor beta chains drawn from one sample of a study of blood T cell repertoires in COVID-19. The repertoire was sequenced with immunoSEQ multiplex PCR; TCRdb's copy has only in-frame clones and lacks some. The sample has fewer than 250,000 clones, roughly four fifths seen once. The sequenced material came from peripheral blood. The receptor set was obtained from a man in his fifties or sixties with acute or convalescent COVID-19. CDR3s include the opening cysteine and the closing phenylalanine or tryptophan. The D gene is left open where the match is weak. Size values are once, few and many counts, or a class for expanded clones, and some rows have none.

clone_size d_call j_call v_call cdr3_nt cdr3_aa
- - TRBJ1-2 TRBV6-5 TGTGCCAGCAGGGACGTGGGGCATTACGGCTATGGCTACACCTTC CASRDVGHYGYGYTF
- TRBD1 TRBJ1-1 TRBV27 TGTGCCAGCACCAGGGACAGGGGATATATGAACACTGAAGCTTTCTTT CASTRDRGYMNTEAFF
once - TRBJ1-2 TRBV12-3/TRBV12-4 TGTGCCAGCAGTTTTCCAGGGCACGGCTACACCTTC CASSFPGHGYTF
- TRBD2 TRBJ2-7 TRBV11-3 TGTGCCAGCAGCTCTGACCCGGGGGGGTGGCAGTACTTC CASSSDPGGWQYF
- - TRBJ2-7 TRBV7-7 TGTGCTAGCAGCTCGTCCCTAAGGGGGTTAAGCTCCTACGAGCAGTACTTC CASSSSLRGLSSYEQYF
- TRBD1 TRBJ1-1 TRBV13 TGTGCCAGCAGCCCGGACAGGGCGTGGGCTGAAGCTTTCTTT CASSPDRAWAEAFF
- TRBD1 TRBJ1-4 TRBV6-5 TGTGCCAGCAGTTATACCGGGACAGCTAACGAAAAACTGTTTTTT CASSYTGTANEKLFF
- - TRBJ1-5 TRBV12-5 TGTGCTAGTGGTAGCAGGGTTAATCAGCCCCAGCATTTT CASGSRVNQPQHF
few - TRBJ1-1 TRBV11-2 TGTGCCAGCAGCTTAGCCGACAGCCCGAACACTGAAGCTTTCTTT CASSLADSPNTEAFF
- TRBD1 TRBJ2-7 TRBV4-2 TGTGCCAGCAGCCAAACACTCCTAACAGGGGGTCAGAACGAGCAGTACTTC CASSQTLLTGGQNEQYF
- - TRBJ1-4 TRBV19 TGTGCCAGTAGACTGGTAGGGGGTAATGAAAAACTGTTTTTT CASRLVGGNEKLFF
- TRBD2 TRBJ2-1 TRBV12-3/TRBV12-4 TGTGCCAGCAGTTTGGGAGGGCACAATGAGCAGTTCTTC CASSLGGHNEQFF
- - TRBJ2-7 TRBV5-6 TGTGCCAGCAGCTGGCGCTTGAGCGCCTACGAGCAGTACTTC CASSWRLSAYEQYF
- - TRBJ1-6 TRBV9 TGTGCCAGCAGCGTAGGTCTGAGCTCCTATAATTCACCCCTCCACTTT CASSVGLSSYNSPLHF
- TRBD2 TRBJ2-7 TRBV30 TGTGCCTGGAGAACTAGCGGGGGGGGCCTAAACGAGCAGTACTTC CAWRTSGGGLNEQYF
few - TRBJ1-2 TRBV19 TGTGCCAGTAGTATTGGAGGAGGTGATTTTAACTATGGCTACACCTTC CASSIGGGDFNYGYTF
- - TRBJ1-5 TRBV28 TGTGCCAGCAGTCAAGGTTGGTGGGCCGATCAGCCCCAGCATTTT CASSQGWWADQPQHF
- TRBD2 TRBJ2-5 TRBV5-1 TGCGCCAGCAGGCGGGGGGGGTACCAAGAGACCCAGTACTTC CASRRGGYQETQYF
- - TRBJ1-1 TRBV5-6 TGTGCCAGCAGCTTGCAGGGGAAAGCTTTCTTT CASSLQGKAFF
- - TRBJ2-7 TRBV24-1 TGTGCCACCAGTGACCCCGGGAGACCCTACGAGCAGTACTTC CATSDPGRPYEQYF
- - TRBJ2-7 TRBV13 TGTGCCAGCAGCCCAGTACAGGGCGGACCCTACGAGCAGTACTTC CASSPVQGGPYEQYF
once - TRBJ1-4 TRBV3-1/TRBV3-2 TGTGCCAGCAGCCGACAGACAACTAATGAAAAACTGTTTTTT CASSRQTTNEKLFF
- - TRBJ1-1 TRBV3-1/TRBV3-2 TGTGCCAGCAGCCCGACGGGGTTGAACACTGAAGCTTTCTTT CASSPTGLNTEAFF
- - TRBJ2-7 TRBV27 TGTGCCAGCACCTCTGCGGGCTACGAGCAGTACTTC CASTSAGYEQYF
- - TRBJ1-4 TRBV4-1 TGCGCCAGCAGTCCTCTTCTGTATGAAAAACTGTTTTTT CASSPLLYEKLFF
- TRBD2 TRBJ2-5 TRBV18 TGTGCCAGCTCACCGTCCGGGGGGGCCGGGACCCAGTACTTC CASSPSGGAGTQYF
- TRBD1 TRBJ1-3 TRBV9 TGTGCCAGCAGCGTAGACCCCCAGGACAGGGTTATCTCTGGAAACACCATATATTTT CASSVDPQDRVISGNTIYF
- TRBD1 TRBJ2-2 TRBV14 TGTGCCAGCAGCCCTTGGACAGGTAGCAACACCGGGGAGCTGTTTTTT CASSPWTGSNTGELFF
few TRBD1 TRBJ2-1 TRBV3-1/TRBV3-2 TGTGCCAGCAGCCAAGTCAGACAGGGGCTGGAGCAGTTCTTC CASSQVRQGLEQFF
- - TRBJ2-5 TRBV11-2 TGTGCCAGCAGCTTAGCCCCAGGAGGTGGCAGCCAAGAGACCCAGTACTTC CASSLAPGGGSQETQYF
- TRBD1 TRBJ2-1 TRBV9 TGTGCCAGCAGCCTCAAGGGACAGGGGTACAATGAGCAGTTCTTC CASSLKGQGYNEQFF
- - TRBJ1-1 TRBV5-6 TGTGCCAGCAGCCAGGGTGCTGAAGCTTTCTTT CASSQGAEAFF
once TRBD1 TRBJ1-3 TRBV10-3 TGTGCCATCAGTGAGTCAAGGACAGGGGTTGGAAACACCATATATTTT CAISESRTGVGNTIYF